This T cell receptor beta chain was documented in a study of shared clonotypes between healthy human individuals. As for the study in general: The study used three CD4 naive, three CD4 memory, two CD8 naive and one CD8 memory plate per donor. Study results and caveats: Non-shared clonotypes showed lower generation probabilities than clonotypes common to all four donors.

All donors were healthy HIV-negative adults lacking recent acute infections or vaccinations. Only Caucasian adults living in Nashville, Tennessee served as donors. CDR3 length: 12 amino acids. V was clipped by 8 bases and J by 4 bases, with 11 bases between them. The germline CDR1 and CDR2 sequences are SNHLY and FYNNEI. Comments on this clone: Its antigen is as yet unknown.

Sequencing was performed with immunoSEQ multiplex PCR; in TCRdb, only in-frame clones are kept and a portion is missing. In the table there are about 690,000 clones, roughly 87% of which are singletons. V and J are TRBV2 and TRBJ1-1, with D unresolved. Sequencing used memory CD8+ T cells from PBMCs. The subset denotes: CD45RO+ cells pooled with CCR7-negative TemRA cells. This receptor was identified in a man in his late teens or twenties in good health. Some clones in this sample may be carry-over from other donors' samples. CDR3: CASRLLATEAFF. As DNA, the CDR3 is TGTGCCAGCCGGCTTTTGGCCACTGAAGCTTTCTTT.